This T cell receptor (beta chain) was recorded in a study of CD8 T cells in ankylosing spondylitis. Making use of molecular barcodes, quantitative 5'-RACE generated TCR beta libraries. Using its own MiXCR run on the 5' RACE reads, TCRdb lists one record per CDR3 protein. The profile shows some 340,000 distinct CDR3 sequences, roughly 15% of them singletons. The CDR3 has 12 amino acids. Between the trimmed V and J ends, which lost 4 bases and 15 bases, there was a span of 17 bases. CDR1 is SGHRS, CDR2 YFSETQ, per germline. This clonotype turned up a few times. Its specificity is unknown. Whole-study results and caveats: According to the report, clones linked to the disease were significantly enriched in matched synovial fluid samples taken from ankylosing spondylitis patients.

This chain uses TRBV5-1 with TRBJ2-1, with D perhaps being TRBD1 or TRBD2 (6 bases each). The clonotype comes from a male donor with ankylosing spondylitis or in good health (not recorded which). Sequenced: blood, either unsorted or a sorted T cell fraction (not recorded which). The CDR3 bases are TGCGCCAGCAGCCCGGGGGCCGATATCCGGTTCTTC. Its translation: CASSPGADIRFF.